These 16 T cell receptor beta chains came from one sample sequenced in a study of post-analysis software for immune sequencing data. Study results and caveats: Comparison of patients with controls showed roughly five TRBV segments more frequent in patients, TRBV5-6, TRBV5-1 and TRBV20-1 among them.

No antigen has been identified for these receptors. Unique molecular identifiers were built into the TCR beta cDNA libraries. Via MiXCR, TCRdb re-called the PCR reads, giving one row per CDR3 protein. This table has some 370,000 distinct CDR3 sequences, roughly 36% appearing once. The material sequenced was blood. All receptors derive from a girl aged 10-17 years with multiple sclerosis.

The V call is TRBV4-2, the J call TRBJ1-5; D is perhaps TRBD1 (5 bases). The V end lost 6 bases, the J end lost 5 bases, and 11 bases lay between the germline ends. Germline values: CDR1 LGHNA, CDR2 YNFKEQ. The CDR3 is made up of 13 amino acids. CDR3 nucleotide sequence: TGTGCCAGCAGTCCACAGGAGTATCAGCCCCAGCATTTT. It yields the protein CASSPQEYQPQHF.

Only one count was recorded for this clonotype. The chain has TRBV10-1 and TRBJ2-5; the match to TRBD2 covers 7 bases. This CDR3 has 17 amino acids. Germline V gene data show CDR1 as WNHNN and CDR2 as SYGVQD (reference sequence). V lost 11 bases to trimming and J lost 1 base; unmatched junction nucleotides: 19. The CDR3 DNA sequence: TGCGCCGGAGACGATAATCTAGCCGGGGGGACCCAAGAGACCCAGTACTTC. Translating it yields CAGDDNLAGGTQETQYF.

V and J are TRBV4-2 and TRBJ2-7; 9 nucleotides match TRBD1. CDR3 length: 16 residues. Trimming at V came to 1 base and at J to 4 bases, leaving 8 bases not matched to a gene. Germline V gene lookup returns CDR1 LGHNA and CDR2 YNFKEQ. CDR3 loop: CASSQASGQGIYEQYF. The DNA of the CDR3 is TGTGCCAGCAGCCAAGCTTCTGGACAGGGGATTTACGAGCAGTACTTC.

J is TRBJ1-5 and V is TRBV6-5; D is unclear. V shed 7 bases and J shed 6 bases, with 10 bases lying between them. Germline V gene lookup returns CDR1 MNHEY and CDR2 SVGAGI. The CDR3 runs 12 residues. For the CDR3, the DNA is TGTGCCAGCAACACTTGGGGTCAGCCCCAGCATTTT. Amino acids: CASNTWGQPQHF.

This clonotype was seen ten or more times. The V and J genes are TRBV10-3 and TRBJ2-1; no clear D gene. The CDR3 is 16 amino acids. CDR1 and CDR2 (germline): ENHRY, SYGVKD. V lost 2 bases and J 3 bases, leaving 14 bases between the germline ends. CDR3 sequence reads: CAISEAKRQDYNEQFF. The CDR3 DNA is TGTGCCATCAGTGAGGCGAAGCGTCAGGACTACAATGAGCAGTTCTTC.

CDR3 protein: CSARRQGETQYF. The CDR3 DNA sequence: TGCAGTGCTAGACGCCAGGGTGAGACCCAGTACTTC. This sequence joins TRBV20-1 and TRBJ2-5; a possible D gene is TRBD1 (5 bases). Germline lookup yields CDR1 DFQATT and CDR2 SNEGSKA (reference sequence). This CDR3 spans 12 amino acids. The V end lost 2 bases, the J end lost 5 bases, and 9 bases lay between the germline ends.

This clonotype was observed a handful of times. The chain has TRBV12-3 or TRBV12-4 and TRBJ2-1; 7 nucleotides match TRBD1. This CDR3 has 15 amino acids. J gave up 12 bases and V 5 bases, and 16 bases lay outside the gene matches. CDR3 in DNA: TGTGCCAGCAGTCCTGCAGACAGGGTTAAGGTTCGGCAGTTCTTC. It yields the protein CASSPADRVKVRQFF.

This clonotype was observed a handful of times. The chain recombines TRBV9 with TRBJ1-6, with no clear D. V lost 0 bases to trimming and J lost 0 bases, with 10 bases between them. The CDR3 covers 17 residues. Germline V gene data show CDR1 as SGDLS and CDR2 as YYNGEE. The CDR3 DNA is TGTGCCAGCAGCGTAGCTACCGCTAGCTCCTATAATTCACCCCTCCACTTT. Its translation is CASSVATASSYNSPLHF. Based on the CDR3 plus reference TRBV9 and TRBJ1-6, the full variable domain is DSGVTQTPKHLITATGQRVTLRCSPRSGDLSVYWYQQSLDQGLQFLIQYYNGEERAKGNILERFSAQQFPDLHSELNLSSLELGDSALYFCASSVATASSYNSPLHFGNGTRLTVT.

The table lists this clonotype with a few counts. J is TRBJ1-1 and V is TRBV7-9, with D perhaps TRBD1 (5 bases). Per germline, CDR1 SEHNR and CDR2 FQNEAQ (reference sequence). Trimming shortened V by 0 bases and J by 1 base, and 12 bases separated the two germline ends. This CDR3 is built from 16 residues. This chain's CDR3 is CASSLALGQGNTEAFF. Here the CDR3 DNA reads TGTGCCAGCAGCTTAGCATTGGGGCAGGGGAACACTGAAGCTTTCTTT. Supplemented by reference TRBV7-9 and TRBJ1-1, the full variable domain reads DTGVSQNPRHKITKRGQNVTFRCDPISEHNRLYWYRQTLGQGPEFLTYFQNEAQLEKSRLLSDRFSAERPKGSFSTLEIQRTEQGDSAMYLCASSLALGQGNTEAFFGQGTRLTVV.

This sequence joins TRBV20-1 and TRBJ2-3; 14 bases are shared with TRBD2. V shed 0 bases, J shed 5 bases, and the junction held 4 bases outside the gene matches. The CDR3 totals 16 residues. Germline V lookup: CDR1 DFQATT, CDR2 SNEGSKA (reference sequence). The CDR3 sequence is CSARDLGTSGGDTQYF. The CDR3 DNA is TGCAGTGCTAGAGATCTGGGGACTAGCGGGGGAGATACGCAGTATTTT.

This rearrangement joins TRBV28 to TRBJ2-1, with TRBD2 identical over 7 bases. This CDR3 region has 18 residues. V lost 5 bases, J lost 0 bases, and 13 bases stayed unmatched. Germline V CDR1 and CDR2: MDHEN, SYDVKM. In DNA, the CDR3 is TGTGCCAGCAGTCCCTACCACCGACTAGCAGGCTCCTACAATGAGCAGTTCTTC. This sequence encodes CASSPYHRLAGSYNEQFF.

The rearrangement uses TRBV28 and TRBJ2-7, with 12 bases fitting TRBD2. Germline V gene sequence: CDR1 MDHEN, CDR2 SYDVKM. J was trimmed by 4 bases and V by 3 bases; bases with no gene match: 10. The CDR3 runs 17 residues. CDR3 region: CASSLSLAGGRNYEQYF. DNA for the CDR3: TGTGCCAGCAGTTTGAGTCTAGCGGGGGGGCGTAATTACGAGCAGTACTTC.

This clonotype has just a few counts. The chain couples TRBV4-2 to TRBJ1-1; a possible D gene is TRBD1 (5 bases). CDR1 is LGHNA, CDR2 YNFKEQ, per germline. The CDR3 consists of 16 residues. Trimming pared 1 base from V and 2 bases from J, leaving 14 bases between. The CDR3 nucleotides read TGTGCCAGCAGCCAAGTTACAGGATTTTATAACACTGAAGCTTTCTTT. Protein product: CASSQVTGFYNTEAFF.

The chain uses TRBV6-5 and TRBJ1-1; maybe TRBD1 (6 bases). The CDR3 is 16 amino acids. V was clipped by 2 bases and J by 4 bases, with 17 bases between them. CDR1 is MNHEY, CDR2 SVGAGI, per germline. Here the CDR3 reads CASSYGGGLGGTEAFF. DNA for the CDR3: TGTGCCAGCAGTTACGGTGGGGGGCTGGGTGGCACTGAAGCTTTCTTT.

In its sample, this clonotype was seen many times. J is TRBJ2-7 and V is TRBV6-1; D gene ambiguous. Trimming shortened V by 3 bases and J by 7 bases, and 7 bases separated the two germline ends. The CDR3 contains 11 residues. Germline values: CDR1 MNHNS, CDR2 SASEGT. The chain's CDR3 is CASSDPWEQYF. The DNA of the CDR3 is TGTGCCAGCAGTGACCCATGGGAGCAGTACTTC.

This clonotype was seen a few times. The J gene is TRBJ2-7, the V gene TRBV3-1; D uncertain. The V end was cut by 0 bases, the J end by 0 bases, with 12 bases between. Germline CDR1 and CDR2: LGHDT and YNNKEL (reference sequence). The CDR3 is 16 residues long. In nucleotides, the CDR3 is TGTGCCAGCAGCCAAGACTCTAGGGAAAGCTCCTACGAGCAGTACTTC. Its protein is CASSQDSRESSYEQYF.